A single sample is the source of the 13 T cell receptor beta chains below, sequenced in a study of shared clonotypes between healthy human individuals. Using immunoSEQ multiplex PCR, the repertoire was profiled, and TCRdb retains in-frame clones only, with some absent. The table lists 90,000 to 120,000 clones, approximately 65% of them singletons. What was sequenced was memory CD8+ T cells sorted from blood. Subset here: CD45RO+ cells pooled with CCR7-negative TemRA cells. All receptors come from a woman aged 30 to 39 in good health.

The chain uses TRBV10-3 and TRBJ1-3, with D tentatively TRBD1 (5 bases). V was trimmed by 2 bases and J by 2 bases, leaving 7 bases between them. This CDR3 region has 14 residues. Looked up from germline, CDR1 is ENHRY and CDR2 is SYGVKD. In nucleotides, the CDR3 is TGTGCCATCAGTGAGAGGGGTGCTGGAAACACCATATATTTT. This sequence encodes CAISERGAGNTIYF.

A single count supports this clone. The V gene is TRBV11-3, the J gene TRBJ2-7, with 8 bases matching TRBD2. Germline V gene data show CDR1 as SGHNT and CDR2 as YENEEA. The CDR3 loop spans 14 amino acids. J lost 4 bases, V lost 5 bases, and 7 bases had no gene match. This CDR3 reads CASSQAGVSYEQYF. CDR3 bases: TGTGCCAGCAGCCAAGCGGGAGTCTCTTACGAGCAGTACTTC.

V and J are TRBV7-8 and TRBJ2-7; TRBD1 matches at 8 bases. Looked up from germline, CDR1 is SGHVS and CDR2 is FQNEAQ. The CDR3 runs 15 residues. With 5 bases clipped from V and 6 bases from J, the junction kept 12 bases outside the gene matches. The CDR3 sequence: CASSPRQGPSVEQYF. The CDR3 nucleotides read TGTGCCAGCAGCCCACGACAGGGGCCCTCTGTCGAGCAGTACTTC.

This chain connects TRBV6-5 to TRBJ1-5, with 7 bases identical to TRBD1. This CDR3 comprises 15 residues. V was pared by 2 bases and J by 3 bases, with 4 bases of the junction left unmatched. The V gene's germline CDR1 is MNHEY and CDR2 SVGAGI. In nucleotides, the CDR3 is TGTGCCAGCAGTTACCAGACAGGGATCAATCAGCCCCAGCATTTT. Translated, it gives CASSYQTGINQPQHF.

CDR3 sequence (DNA): TGTGCCTGGAGTGTAACTGGACGAACCCGTGGTGAGCAGTACTTC. Its protein is CAWSVTGRTRGEQYF. The chain couples TRBV30 to TRBJ2-7; unclear D gene. Trimming shortened V by 0 bases and J by 7 bases, and 19 bases separated the two germline ends. This CDR3 is 15 amino acids long. Germline V lookup: CDR1 GTSNPN, CDR2 SVGIG (reference sequence).

The J gene is TRBJ1-2, the V gene TRBV27, with a tentative D call TRBD1 (5 bases). Trimming stripped 4 bases from V and 8 bases from J, with 17 bases between. The CDR3 loop spans 14 amino acids. Germline V lookup: CDR1 MNHEY, CDR2 SMNVEV (reference sequence). The CDR3 bases are TGTGCCAGCAGTTCCGGGGCTTTGGTCGGAGGCTACACCTTC. Translated: CASSSGALVGGYTF.

On this clone itself: This sample includes further DNA sequences coding for the same CDR3. The rearrangement uses TRBV6-4 and TRBJ2-3; TRBD2 agrees at 7 bases. V trimming: 3 bases; J trimming: 0 bases; junction bases outside the gene matches: 3. The germline V gene encodes CDR1 MRHNA and CDR2 SNTAGT. The CDR3 contains 15 residues. The chain's CDR3 is CASSEGSGSTDTQYF. The CDR3 DNA reads TGTGCCAGCAGTGAAGGTAGCGGGAGCACAGATACGCAGTATTTT.

In this sample, this clone turned up once. The chain couples TRBV9 to TRBJ2-1; D is possibly TRBD2 (5 bases). The CDR3 length is 15 residues. V dropped 2 bases and J dropped 2 bases, with 11 bases sitting between them. From germline, CDR1 is SGDLS and CDR2 YYNGEE. DNA for the CDR3: TGTGCCAGCAGCGTCGGCGGGTCCACCTACAATGAGCAGTTCTTC. Protein sequence: CASSVGGSTYNEQFF. Combining the CDR3 with reference TRBV9 and TRBJ2-1 gives the whole variable domain DSGVTQTPKHLITATGQRVTLRCSPRSGDLSVYWYQQSLDQGLQFLIQYYNGEERAKGNILERFSAQQFPDLHSELNLSSLELGDSALYFCASSVGGSTYNEQFFGPGTRLTVL.

The rearrangement uses TRBV28 and TRBJ2-5; 13 bases line up with TRBD2. Trimming took 3 bases from V and 5 from J; bases not matched to a gene: 6. The germline V gene has CDR1 MDHEN and CDR2 SYDVKM. The CDR3 sequence is 16 residues long. The CDR3 loop is CASSLLTSGRTETQYF. CDR3 coding DNA: TGTGCCAGCAGTTTGCTGACTAGCGGGAGGACGGAGACCCAGTACTTC.

This chain connects TRBV7-2 to TRBJ2-7, with a tentative D call TRBD1 (5 bases). The V end was cut by 7 bases, the J end by 5 bases, with 15 bases between. The CDR3 runs 13 residues. Germline V gene sequence: CDR1 SGHTA, CDR2 FQGNSA. CDR3 protein: CASTRLGAHEQYF. As DNA, the CDR3 is TGTGCCAGCACTCGGCTAGGGGCCCACGAGCAGTACTTC.

Only one count was recorded for this clone. This chain links TRBV6-5 with TRBJ1-2; 8 bases map to TRBD1. This CDR3 spans 14 amino acids. In germline, CDR1 is MNHEY, CDR2 SVGAGI. V gave up 2 bases and J gave up 7 bases; unmatched junction bases: 6. CDR3 DNA sequence: TGTGCCAGCAGTTACGCGGGACAGGTGGTTGGCTACACCTTC. Translating it yields CASSYAGQVVGYTF.

The CDR3 spells CASSLPDRGGEAKNIQYF. In DNA, the CDR3 is TGCGCCAGCAGCCTACCGGACAGGGGCGGTGAGGCCAAAAACATTCAGTACTTC. This sequence joins TRBV5-1 and TRBJ2-4; TRBD1 agrees at 9 bases. This CDR3 spans 18 amino acids. Trimming cost V 4 bases and J 1 base; bases outside gene matches: 12. Germline assignment: CDR1 SGHRS and CDR2 YFSETQ.

This rearrangement joins TRBV6-1 to TRBJ2-3; D is unresolved. CDR3 size: 14 residues. Germline values: CDR1 MNHNS, CDR2 SASEGT. The ends were cut back, 1 base at V and 0 bases at J, with 5 bases in the middle. As DNA, the CDR3 is TGTGCCAGCAGTGAAGTATTGAGCACAGATACGCAGTATTTT. As protein: CASSEVLSTDTQYF.